This TCR beta chain was obtained from a study of CD8 T cells in ankylosing spondylitis. TCRdb analysed the 5' RACE reads with MiXCR anew, one entry per CDR3 protein. The data contain around 29,000 distinct CDR3 sequences, less than 5.5% of them singletons. Study conclusions and caveats: A CD8+ phenotype characterized the disease-linked clones, which were relatively rare in peripheral blood. Blood of patients with ankylosing spondylitis appeared to be characterized by a TCR beta motif of seven or eight highly homologous variants.

At least ten counts were recorded for this clonotype. Its antigen is not identified. Sequenced input: blood, either unsorted or a sorted T cell fraction (not recorded which). The receptor was derived from a female donor with ankylosing spondylitis or in good health (not recorded which).

Here the CDR3 reads CASSAGLAGVNEQFF. In DNA form, the CDR3 reads TGTGCCAGCAGCGCCGGACTAGCGGGAGTCAATGAGCAGTTCTTC. The V call is TRBV9, the J call TRBJ2-1; 13 nucleotides align to TRBD2. V shed 3 bases and J 6 bases; nucleotides not matched to a gene: 3. The germline gives CDR1 SGDLS, CDR2 YYNGEE. The CDR3 extends over 15 amino acids.